This T cell receptor (beta chain) was identified in a study of T cell clonotyping in hematopoietic cell transplantation. Some clones are missing from TCRdb's copy, which holds only in-frame ones; the method was immunoSEQ multiplex PCR. This sample has about 11,000 clones, with more than 85% found just once. For this clone: Its antigen is undetermined.

Time point here: recipient sample about 28 days before transplant, after cytoreduction. Study outcomes and limitations: Without cell sorting, CD4 versus CD8 contributions remain unresolved.

The CDR3 length is 15 residues. The germline gives CDR1 SGHRS, CDR2 YFSETQ. The ends were cut back, 3 bases at V and 0 bases at J, with 10 bases in the middle. The chain has TRBV5-1 and TRBJ2-1, with D perhaps TRBD2 (6 bases). This receptor was obtained from a woman aged 35 to 49 with acute myeloid leukemia. Some clones in this sample may be carry-over from other donors' samples. The material sequenced was peripheral blood mononuclear cells, taken before stem cell transplant. DNA for the CDR3: TGCGCCAGCAGCTCGTCCGGGAGCTCCTACAATGAGCAGTTCTTC. Its protein product is CASSSSGSSYNEQFF.